Below, 27 T cell receptor beta chains from the same sample are listed, as sequenced in a study of CD8+CD57+ T cells in acquired aplastic anemia. Template material for TCR beta VDJ and CDR3 profiling consisted of genomic DNA. TCRdb passed the reads through MiXCR, listing each CDR3 protein once. Altogether 150,000 to 200,000 distinct CDR3 sequences are present, 46% being singletons, with the ten largest covering under 3.5%. The sample comprised sorted CD4+, CD8+, or CD8+CD57+ T cells (not recorded which) from PBMCs. The receptors here all came from a human donor in good health.

This chain links TRBV29-1 with TRBJ1-2; D is unclear. The V and J ends lost 4 bases and 5 bases respectively, with 17 bases between them. CDR3 length: 14 residues. Germline V CDR1 and CDR2: SQVTM, ANQGSEA. CDR3 in amino acids: CSVVPSQGGYGYTF. The CDR3 DNA follows: TGCAGCGTTGTCCCCAGTCAAGGCGGTTATGGCTACACCTTC.

This clonotype was recorded at least ten times. This chain uses TRBV11-2 with TRBJ2-3; 14 bases are a match to TRBD2. This CDR3 contains 16 residues. Germline loops: CDR1 SGHAT, CDR2 FQNNGV. The V and J ends lost 1 base and 7 bases, in that order; junction bases with no gene match: 4. DNA for the CDR3: TGTGCCAGCAGCTTAGTGGGACTAGCGGGAGAGTATACGCAGTATTTT. Protein product: CASSLVGLAGEYTQYF.

This clonotype was picked up one time. This sequence joins TRBV20-1 and TRBJ2-5; D unresolved. V was trimmed by 0 bases and J by 4 bases, leaving 18 bases between them. This CDR3 is 16 amino acids long. The germline CDR1 and CDR2 sequences are DFQATT and SNEGSKA (reference sequence). Here the CDR3 DNA reads TGCAGTGCTAGAGATCGTAACGGCGTAGTCGGAGAGACCCAGTACTTC. This codes for CSARDRNGVVGETQYF.

This clonotype was counted between two and nine times. The gene calls are TRBV6-5 and TRBJ1-2, with TRBD1 identical over 11 bases. The CDR3 consists of 16 residues. Germline V gene data show CDR1 as MNHEY and CDR2 as SVGAGI. V gave up 0 bases and J gave up 1 base; unmatched junction bases: 1. CDR3 residues: CASSYSGTGGNYGYTF. The CDR3 coding sequence is TGTGCCAGCAGTTACTCCGGGACAGGGGGTAACTATGGCTACACCTTC.

The chain links TRBV25-1 to TRBJ2-5; 16 bases map to TRBD2. This CDR3 comprises 13 residues. Per germline, CDR1 MGHDK and CDR2 SYGVNS. The CDR3 nucleotides are TGTGCTCCGGGACTAGCGGGGGGGAAGACCCAGTACTTC. Its translation is CAPGLAGGKTQYF.

For the CDR3, the DNA is TGCAGCGTTGAAGATTGGGGGGACAGGAGCCGATCCTACGAGCAGTACTTC. It translates to CSVEDWGDRSRSYEQYF. The chain is built from TRBV29-1 and TRBJ2-7; TRBD1 aligns across 8 bases. The germline CDR1 and CDR2 sequences are SQVTM and ANQGSEA. The CDR3 length is 17 residues. V gave up 0 bases and J gave up 1 base; unmatched junction bases: 11.

The table lists this clonotype with many counts. The V call is TRBV24-1, the J call TRBJ2-2, with D perhaps TRBD1 (8 bases). The germline CDR1 and CDR2 sequences are KGHDR and SFDVKD. The CDR3 runs 18 residues. The V end was cut by 0 bases, the J end by 1 base, with 14 bases between. The chain's CDR3 is CATSDLGSGTGNTGELFF. CDR3 sequence (DNA): TGTGCCACCAGTGATTTGGGGAGCGGGACAGGGAACACCGGGGAGCTGTTTTTT.

This clonotype came up a few times. The chain carries TRBV25-1 and TRBJ1-2; TRBD1 is a possible D gene (6 bases). Trimming removed 2 bases from V and 8 bases from J, with 12 bases in between. Germline CDR1 is MGHDK and CDR2 is SYGVNS. CDR3 length equals 13 residues. In nucleotides, the CDR3 is TGTGCCAGCAGTGAAGCAGGGGCGCAGGGCTACACCTTC. It codes for CASSEAGAQGYTF.

Ten or more counts support this clonotype. This chain joins TRBV19 and TRBJ2-1; D call uncertain. The germline V gene has CDR1 LNHDA and CDR2 SQIVND (reference sequence). The CDR3 is 13 amino acids. Trimming shortened V by 3 bases and J by 5 bases, and 8 bases separated the two germline ends. The CDR3 here is CASSIRQNNEQFF. The CDR3 coding sequence is TGTGCCAGTAGTATCCGGCAGAACAATGAGCAGTTCTTC.

This clonotype appeared many times. The chain joins TRBV7-9 to TRBJ1-3; D is possibly TRBD1 (6 bases). Germline-derived CDR1 and CDR2 are SEHNR and FQNEAQ (reference sequence). The length of the CDR3 is 14 residues. V lost 5 bases, J lost 2 bases, and 10 bases lay in between. The CDR3 DNA reads TGTGCCAGCAGCGCAGGGGTGGCTGGAAACACCATATATTTT. It specifies CASSAGVAGNTIYF.

The J gene is TRBJ2-7, the V gene TRBV7-9, with 9 bases aligning to TRBD1. The CDR3 covers 13 residues. The junction had 6 bases not matched to a gene; V was cut back by 8 bases and J by 4 bases. Germline values: CDR1 SEHNR, CDR2 FQNEAQ (reference sequence). CDR3 in DNA: TGTGCCAGCGGGACAGGGACAATGTACGAGCAGTACTTC. Encoded protein: CASGTGTMYEQYF. The entire variable domain, with the rest obtained from reference TRBV7-9 and TRBJ2-7, is as follows: DTGVSQNPRHKITKRGQNVTFRCDPISEHNRLYWYRQTLGQGPEFLTYFQNEAQLEKSRLLSDRFSAERPKGSFSTLEIQRTEQGDSAMYLCASGTGTMYEQYFGPGTRLTVT.

This clonotype showed up many times. The chain joins TRBV28 to TRBJ2-5; D is possibly TRBD2 (6 bases). Deletions cut 5 bases from V and 9 bases from J, with 19 bases between. The CDR3 is made up of 14 amino acids. Germline-derived CDR1 and CDR2 are MDHEN and SYDVKM. Here the CDR3 reads CASSPGGMAGAQYF. The CDR3 DNA reads as TGTGCCAGCAGTCCCGGCGGGATGGCTGGGGCCCAGTACTTC.

In its sample, this clonotype was seen many times. This sequence joins TRBV12-3 or TRBV12-4 and TRBJ2-7; D not resolved. This CDR3 spans 13 amino acids. V was trimmed by 3 bases and J by 7 bases, leaving 13 bases between them. The CDR3 DNA reads as TGTGCCAGCAGTTTGGAGTACCCTCGGGAGCAGTACTTC. Amino acids: CASSLEYPREQYF.

To note about this clonotype: An end of the junction does not agree with germline; a read error may underlie this. The chain has TRBV28 and TRBJ2-2, with a possible D match to TRBD1 (6 bases). CDR3 length: 16 amino acids. In germline, CDR1 is MDHEN, CDR2 SYDVKM. CDR3 protein: CASRDRGGLYTRELFF. In nucleotides, the CDR3 is TGTGCCAGCAGGGACAGAGGTGGTTTGTACACCCGGGAGCTGTTTTTT.

In its sample, this clonotype was seen many times. This chain joins TRBV2 and TRBJ2-7; 7 positions agree with TRBD1. The germline CDR1 and CDR2 sequences are SNHLY and FYNNEI. This CDR3 is built from 13 residues. V lost 6 bases and J lost 2; bases outside the gene matches: 4. Here the CDR3 reads CASSPGQPYEQYF. CDR3 coding DNA: TGTGCCAGCAGCCCGGGACAGCCCTACGAGCAGTACTTC.

As for this clonotype: Here the CDR3 omits its conserved ending phenylalanine or tryptophan, so a read error is the likely source. This chain connects TRBV7-9 to TRBJ2-7, with D maybe TRBD1 (5 bases). The CDR3 is made up of 13 amino acids. The germline CDR1 and CDR2 sequences are SEHNR and FQNEAQ (reference sequence). Trimming cost V 5 bases and J 3 bases, with 11 bases left between them. CDR3 in amino acids: CASSVGQFYEQYL. CDR3 sequence (DNA): TGTGCCAGCAGCGTTGGACAATTCTACGAGCAGTACCTC.

The chain is built from TRBV7-3 and TRBJ2-5, with TRBD1 identical over 10 bases. V gave up 3 bases and J gave up 4 bases; unmatched junction bases: 5. Germline V gene data show CDR1 as SGHTA and CDR2 as FQGTGA. The CDR3 consists of 15 residues. This CDR3 reads CASSLGQGFGETQYF. CDR3 bases: TGTGCCAGCAGCTTGGGACAGGGGTTCGGAGAGACCCAGTACTTC.

CDR3 in DNA: TGTGCCAGCAGCACCGACAGCAGCTCCTACAATGAGCAGTTCTTC. It translates to CASSTDSSSYNEQFF. V and J are TRBV7-3 and TRBJ2-1; possibly TRBD1 for D (5 bases). The germline V and J ends were trimmed by 5 bases and 0 bases, with 11 bases remaining between them. The CDR3 length is 15 residues. The germline V gene encodes CDR1 SGHTA and CDR2 FQGTGA.

Only one count was recorded for this clonotype. The genes are TRBV19 and TRBJ2-5, with D possibly TRBD1 on 6 matching bases. From germline, CDR1 is LNHDA and CDR2 SQIVND (reference sequence). The V and J ends lost 3 bases and 8 bases respectively, with 16 bases between them. The CDR3 contains 14 residues. The CDR3 sequence: CASSISNRAATQYF. The DNA of the CDR3 is TGTGCCAGTAGTATTAGTAACAGGGCGGCAACCCAGTACTTC. The whole variable domain, filled in from reference TRBV19 and TRBJ2-5, reads DGGITQSPKYLFRKEGQNVTLSCEQNLNHDAMYWYRQDPGQGLRLIYYSQIVNDFQKGDIAEGYSVSREKKESFPLTVTSAQKNPTAFYLCASSISNRAATQYFGPGTRLLVL.

Ten or more counts support this clonotype. The rearrangement uses TRBV9 and TRBJ1-2; D is possibly TRBD1 (6 bases). This CDR3 comprises 16 residues. Trimming stripped 4 bases from V and 3 bases from J, with 19 bases between. Germline V CDR1 and CDR2: SGDLS, YYNGEE. CDR3 nucleotide sequence: TGTGCCAGCAGCCCTACCGATATCACAGGGTACTATGGCTACACCTTC. Its protein is CASSPTDITGYYGYTF.

This clonotype was counted many times. The CDR3 sequence: CASSLTTAGGTSLHF. The CDR3 DNA sequence: TGCGCCAGCAGCCTAACGACCGCCGGGGGCACTTCCCTCCACTTT. The rearrangement joins TRBV4-1 to TRBJ1-6, with D tentatively TRBD1 (6 bases). Germline CDR1 reads MGHRA; CDR2 reads YSYEKL. The CDR3 covers 15 residues. Deletions cut 4 bases from V and 14 bases from J, with 21 bases between.

This clonotype showed up many times. The V call is TRBV28, the J call TRBJ1-5; D is undetermined. V lost 3 bases and J lost 3, with 3 bases in between. The CDR3 runs to 12 residues. Per the germline V gene, CDR1 is MDHEN and CDR2 is SYDVKM. CDR3 DNA sequence: TGTGCCAGCAGTTTTCCCAATCAGCCCCAGCATTTT. Protein sequence: CASSFPNQPQHF.

In this sample, this clonotype turned up a few times. The chain links TRBV28 to TRBJ2-1; unclear D gene. The CDR3 sequence is 13 residues long. Trimming left V 5 bases short and J 9 bases short, with 14 bases between. The germline gives CDR1 MDHEN, CDR2 SYDVKM. This CDR3 is CASSDRSGVEQFF. CDR3 bases: TGTGCCAGCAGTGACCGGTCTGGTGTTGAGCAGTTCTTC.

V and J are TRBV4-1 and TRBJ2-1, with unresolved D. V was shortened by 0 bases and J by 5 bases, with 11 bases between the two germline ends. The length of the CDR3 is 15 residues. CDR1 and CDR2 (germline): MGHRA, YSYEKL. In nucleotides, the CDR3 is TGCGCCAGCAGCCAAGATGCGAAGGGCCACAATGAGCAGTTCTTC. It codes for CASSQDAKGHNEQFF.

In the case of this clonotype: At one end, the junction sequence differs from germline, possibly due to a read error. J is TRBJ2-1 and V is TRBV20-1; tentative D call: TRBD2 (7 bases). CDR3 size: 13 residues. Germline V CDR1 and CDR2: DFQATT, SNEGSKA (reference sequence). CDR3 region: CGGVGGALDEQSF. CDR3 DNA: TGCGGGGGCGTAGGGGGGGCCCTAGATGAGCAGTCCTTC.

This clonotype has at least ten counts. The chain is built from TRBV20-1 and TRBJ2-1; 11 bases are a match to TRBD1. Germline V gene data show CDR1 as DFQATT and CDR2 as SNEGSKA (reference sequence). The CDR3 is 13 amino acids. The V and J ends lost 5 bases and 6 bases, in that order; junction bases with no gene match: 3. The CDR3 region is CSASGQGANEQFF. Here the CDR3 DNA reads TGCAGTGCTTCCGGACAGGGGGCCAATGAGCAGTTCTTC.

V usage is TRBV6-4 and J usage is TRBJ1-5, with 7 bases identical to TRBD1. There are 14 residues in the CDR3. V trimming: 6 bases; J trimming: 4 bases; junction bases outside the gene matches: 6. Germline CDR1 and CDR2: MRHNA and SNTAGT. The CDR3: CASRAGTANQPQHF. The DNA of the CDR3 is TGTGCCAGCAGGGCCGGGACAGCGAATCAGCCCCAGCATTTT.